This TCR beta chain was found in a study of cytomegalovirus exposure and HLA in healthy donors. Notes on the study in general: Excluded were some V segments that proved indistinguishable, including TRBV6-2 and TRBV6-3. Clonal expansion was found to be greater in HLA-associated TCR beta chains than in equally common others in a later analysis.

This clone came up a few times. Its target is not known. PCR amplification relied on 60 Vbeta primers (plus 13 Jbeta primers). How the authors handled the data: About 11 million of some 80 million unique TCR beta chains were shared, per a later count. TCRdb keeps only in-frame clones here, not all; method: immunoSEQ multiplex PCR. Clone size and V and J calls were adopted from that table, with D and trimming inferred from the DNA. This sample has 100,000 to 150,000 clones, with 8.5% to 10% found just once. Germline V gene sequence: CDR1 MNHEY, CDR2 SMNVEV (reference sequence). This CDR3 has 17 residues. V lost 2 bases to trimming and J lost 3 bases; unmatched junction nucleotides: 13.

V usage is TRBV27 and J usage is TRBJ2-7, with 7 bases fitting TRBD1. The TCR originated in a man in his forties or fifties in good health and CMV-seronegative. The sequenced material came from PBMCs. The CDR3 sequence: CASSLVFTGTDNYEQYF. CDR3 nucleotides: TGTGCCAGCAGTTTAGTTTTTACTGGGACAGACAACTACGAGCAGTACTTC.